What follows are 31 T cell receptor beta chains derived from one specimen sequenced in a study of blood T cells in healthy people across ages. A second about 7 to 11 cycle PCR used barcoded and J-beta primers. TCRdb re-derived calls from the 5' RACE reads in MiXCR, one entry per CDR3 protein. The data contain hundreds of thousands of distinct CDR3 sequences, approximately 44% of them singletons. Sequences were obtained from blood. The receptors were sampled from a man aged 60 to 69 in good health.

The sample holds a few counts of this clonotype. The CDR3 protein is CASRSDASYNEQFF. The CDR3 region has the DNA TGCGCCAGCCGATCGGACGCCTCCTACAATGAGCAGTTCTTC. The chain has TRBV5-1 and TRBJ2-1; D gene unclear. This CDR3 has 14 residues. Germline V gene sequence: CDR1 SGHRS, CDR2 YFSETQ. V lost 7 bases to trimming and J lost 0 bases, with 11 bases between them. Full variable domain (missing parts from reference TRBV5-1 and TRBJ2-1): KAGVTQTPRYLIKTRGQQVTLSCSPISGHRSVSWYQQTPGQGLQFLFEYFSETQRNKGNFPGRFSGRQFSNSRSEMNVSTLELGDSALYLCASRSDASYNEQFFGPGTRLTVL.

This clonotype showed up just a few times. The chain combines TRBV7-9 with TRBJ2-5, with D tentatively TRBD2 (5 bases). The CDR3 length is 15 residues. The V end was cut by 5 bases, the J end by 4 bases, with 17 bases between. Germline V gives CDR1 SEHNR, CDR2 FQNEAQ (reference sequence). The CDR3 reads CASSPSGVGGETQYF. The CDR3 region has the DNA TGTGCCAGCAGCCCGAGTGGGGTAGGAGGAGAGACCCAGTACTTC.

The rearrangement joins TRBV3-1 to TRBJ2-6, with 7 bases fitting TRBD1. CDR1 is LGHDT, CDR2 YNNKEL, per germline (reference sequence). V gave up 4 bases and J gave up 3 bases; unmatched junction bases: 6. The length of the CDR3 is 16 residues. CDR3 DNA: TGTGCCAGCAGCCCAGCGACAGGGTTTGGGGCCAACGTCCTGACTTTC. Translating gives CASSPATGFGANVLTF.

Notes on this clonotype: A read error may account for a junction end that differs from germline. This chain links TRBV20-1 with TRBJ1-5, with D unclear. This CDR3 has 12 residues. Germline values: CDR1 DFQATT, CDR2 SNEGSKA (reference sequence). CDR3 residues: CSASQLGQPLHF. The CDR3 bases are TGCAGTGCCTCACAGTTGGGTCAGCCCCTGCATTTT.

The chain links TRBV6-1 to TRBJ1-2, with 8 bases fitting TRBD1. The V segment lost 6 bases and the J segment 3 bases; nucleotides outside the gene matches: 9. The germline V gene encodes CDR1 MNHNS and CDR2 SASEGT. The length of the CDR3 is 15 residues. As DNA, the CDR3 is TGTGCCAGCAGCCACGATGGACAGGGCCACTATGGCTACACCTTC. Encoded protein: CASSHDGQGHYGYTF.

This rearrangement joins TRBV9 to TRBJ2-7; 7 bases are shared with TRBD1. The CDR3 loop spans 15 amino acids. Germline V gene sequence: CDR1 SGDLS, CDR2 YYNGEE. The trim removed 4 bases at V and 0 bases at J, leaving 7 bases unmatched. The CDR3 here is CASSISGDSSYEQYF. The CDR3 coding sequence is TGTGCCAGCAGCATCTCCGGGGACAGCTCCTACGAGCAGTACTTC.

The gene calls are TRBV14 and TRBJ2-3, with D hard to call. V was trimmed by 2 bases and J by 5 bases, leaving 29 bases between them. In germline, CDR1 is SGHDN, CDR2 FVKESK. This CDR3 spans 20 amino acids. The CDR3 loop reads CASSQPPVINQLRSKDTQYF. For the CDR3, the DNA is TGTGCCAGCAGCCAACCTCCTGTAATCAACCAGCTCCGATCAAAAGATACGCAGTATTTT.

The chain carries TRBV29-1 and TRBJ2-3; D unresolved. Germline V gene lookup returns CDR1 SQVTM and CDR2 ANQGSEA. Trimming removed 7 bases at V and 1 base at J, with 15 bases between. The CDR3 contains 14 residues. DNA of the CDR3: TGCAGCGCCGCCCCCCCTCAGGGCACAGATACGCAGTATTTT. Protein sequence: CSAAPPQGTDTQYF.

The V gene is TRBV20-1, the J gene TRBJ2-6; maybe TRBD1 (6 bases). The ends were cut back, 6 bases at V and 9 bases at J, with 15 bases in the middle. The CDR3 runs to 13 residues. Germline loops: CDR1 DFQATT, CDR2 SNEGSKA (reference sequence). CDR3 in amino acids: CSAPLQGVNVLTF. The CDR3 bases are TGCAGTGCGCCCCTACAGGGAGTCAACGTCCTGACTTTC.

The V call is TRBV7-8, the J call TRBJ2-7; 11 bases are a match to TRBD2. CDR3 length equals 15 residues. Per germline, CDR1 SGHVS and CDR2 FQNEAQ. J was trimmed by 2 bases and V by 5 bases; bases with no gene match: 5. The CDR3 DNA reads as TGTGCCAGCAGCATAACTAGCGGGGGTCCCTACGAGCAGTACTTC. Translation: CASSITSGGPYEQYF.

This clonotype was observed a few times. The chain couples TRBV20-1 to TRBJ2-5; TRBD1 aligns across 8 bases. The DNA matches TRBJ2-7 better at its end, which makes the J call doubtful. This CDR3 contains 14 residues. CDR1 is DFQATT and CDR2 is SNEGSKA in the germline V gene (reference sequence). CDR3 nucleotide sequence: TGCAGTGCTAAAACCGGGACAGGAATAACCGAGCAGTACTTC. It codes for CSAKTGTGITEQYF.

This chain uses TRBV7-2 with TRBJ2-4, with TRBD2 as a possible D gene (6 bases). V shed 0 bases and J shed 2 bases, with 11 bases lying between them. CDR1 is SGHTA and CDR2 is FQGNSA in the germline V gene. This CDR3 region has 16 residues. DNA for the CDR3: TGTGCCAGCAGCTTAGCGGCGGGGTTGACCAAAAACATTCAGTACTTC. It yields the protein CASSLAAGLTKNIQYF.

The CDR3 nucleotides are TGTGCCAGCAGCCCCTCAGTGGATCAGGGAGGGAATGAGCAGTACTTC. Residues: CASSPSVDQGGNEQYF. This chain uses TRBV9 with TRBJ2-7; TRBD2 aligns across 7 bases. The CDR3 is 16 residues long. J lost 7 bases, V lost 4 bases, and 17 bases had no gene match. Germline V gene sequence: CDR1 SGDLS, CDR2 YYNGEE. Using reference TRBV9 and TRBJ2-7 for the parts outside the CDR3, the full variable domain is DSGVTQTPKHLITATGQRVTLRCSPRSGDLSVYWYQQSLDQGLQFLIQYYNGEERAKGNILERFSAQQFPDLHSELNLSSLELGDSALYFCASSPSVDQGGNEQYFGPGTRLTVT.

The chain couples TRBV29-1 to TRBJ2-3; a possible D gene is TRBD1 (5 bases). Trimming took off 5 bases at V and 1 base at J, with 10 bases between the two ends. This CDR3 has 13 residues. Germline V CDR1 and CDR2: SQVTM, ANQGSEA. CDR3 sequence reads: CSVRQGGTDTQYF. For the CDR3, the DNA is TGCAGCGTTAGGCAGGGTGGCACAGATACGCAGTATTTT.

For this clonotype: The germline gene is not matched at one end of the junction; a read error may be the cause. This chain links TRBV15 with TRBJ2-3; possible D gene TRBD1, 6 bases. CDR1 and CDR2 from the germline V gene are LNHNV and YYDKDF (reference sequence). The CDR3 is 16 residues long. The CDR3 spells CATSSAWGQGTDTQYF. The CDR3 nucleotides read TGTGCCACCAGCAGCGCGTGGGGGCAGGGCACGGATACGCAGTATTTT.

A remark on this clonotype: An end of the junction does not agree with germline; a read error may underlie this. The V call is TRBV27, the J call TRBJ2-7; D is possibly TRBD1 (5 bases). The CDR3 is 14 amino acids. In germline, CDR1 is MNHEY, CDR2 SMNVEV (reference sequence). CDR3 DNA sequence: TGTGCCAGCAGTATTCAGGGTCTTACCTACGAGCAGAACTTC. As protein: CASSIQGLTYEQNF.

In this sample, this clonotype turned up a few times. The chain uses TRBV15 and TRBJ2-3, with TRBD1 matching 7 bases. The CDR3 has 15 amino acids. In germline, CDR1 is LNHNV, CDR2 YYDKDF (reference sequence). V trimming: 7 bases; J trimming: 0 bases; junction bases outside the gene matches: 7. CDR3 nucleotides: TGTGCCACCACTGAGAAGGGACAGAGCACAGATACGCAGTATTTT. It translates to CATTEKGQSTDTQYF.

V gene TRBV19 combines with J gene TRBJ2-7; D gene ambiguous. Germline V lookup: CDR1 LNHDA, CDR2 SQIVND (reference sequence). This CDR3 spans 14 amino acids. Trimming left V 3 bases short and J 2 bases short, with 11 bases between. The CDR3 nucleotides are TGTGCCAGTAGTATCCTCGGTGAGACCTACGAGCAGTACTTC. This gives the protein CASSILGETYEQYF.

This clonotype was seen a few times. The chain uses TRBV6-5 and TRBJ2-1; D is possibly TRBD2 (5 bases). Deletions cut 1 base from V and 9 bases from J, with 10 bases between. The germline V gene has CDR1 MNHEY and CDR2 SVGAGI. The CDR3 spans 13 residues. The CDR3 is CASSYLTEGEQFF. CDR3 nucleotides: TGTGCCAGCAGTTACTTGACCGAGGGTGAGCAGTTCTTC.

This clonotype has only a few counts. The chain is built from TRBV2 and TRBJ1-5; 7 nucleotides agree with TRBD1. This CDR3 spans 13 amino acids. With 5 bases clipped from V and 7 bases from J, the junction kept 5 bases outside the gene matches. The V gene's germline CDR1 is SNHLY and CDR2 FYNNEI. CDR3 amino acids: CASSTGEGQPQHF. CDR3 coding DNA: TGTGCCAGCAGTACAGGGGAGGGACAGCCCCAGCATTTT.

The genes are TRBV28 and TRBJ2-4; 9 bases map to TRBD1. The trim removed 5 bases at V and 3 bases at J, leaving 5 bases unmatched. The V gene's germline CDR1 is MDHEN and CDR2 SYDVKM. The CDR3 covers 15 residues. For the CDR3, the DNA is TGTGCCAGCAGTCGGGACAGGGTCGGCAAAAACATTCAGTACTTC. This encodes CASSRDRVGKNIQYF.

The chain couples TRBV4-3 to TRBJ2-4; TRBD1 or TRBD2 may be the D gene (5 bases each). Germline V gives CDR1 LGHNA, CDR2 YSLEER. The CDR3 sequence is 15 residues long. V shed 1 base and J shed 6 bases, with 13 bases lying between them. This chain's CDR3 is CASSQVSGLTNIQYF. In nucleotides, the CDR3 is TGCGCCAGCAGCCAAGTGTCGGGGCTCACAAACATTCAGTACTTC.

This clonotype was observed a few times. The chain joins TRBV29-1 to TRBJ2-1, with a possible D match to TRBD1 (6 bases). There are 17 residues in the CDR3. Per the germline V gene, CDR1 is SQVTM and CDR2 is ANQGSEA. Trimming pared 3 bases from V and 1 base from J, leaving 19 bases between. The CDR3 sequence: CSVDGAGAGVSYNEQFF. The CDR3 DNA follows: TGCAGCGTTGACGGGGCAGGGGCTGGGGTTTCCTACAATGAGCAGTTCTTC.

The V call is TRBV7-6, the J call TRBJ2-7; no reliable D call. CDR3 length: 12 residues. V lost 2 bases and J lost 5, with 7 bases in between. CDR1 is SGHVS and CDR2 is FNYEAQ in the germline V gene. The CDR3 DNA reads TGTGCCAGCAGCTTAACCGTACACGAGCAGTACTTC. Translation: CASSLTVHEQYF.

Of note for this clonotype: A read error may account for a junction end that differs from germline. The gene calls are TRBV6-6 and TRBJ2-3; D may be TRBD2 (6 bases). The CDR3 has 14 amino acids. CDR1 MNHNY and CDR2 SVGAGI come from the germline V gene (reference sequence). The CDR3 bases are TGTGCCAACAGTGGGTGGGGGGGCACAGATACGCAGTATTTT. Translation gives CANSGWGGTDTQYF.

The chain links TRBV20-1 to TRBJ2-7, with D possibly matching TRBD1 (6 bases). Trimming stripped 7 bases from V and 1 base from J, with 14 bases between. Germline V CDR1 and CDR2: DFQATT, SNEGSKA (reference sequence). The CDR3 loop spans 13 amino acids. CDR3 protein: CSVPGQPSYEQYF. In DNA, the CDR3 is TGCAGTGTTCCGGGACAACCTTCCTACGAGCAGTACTTC.

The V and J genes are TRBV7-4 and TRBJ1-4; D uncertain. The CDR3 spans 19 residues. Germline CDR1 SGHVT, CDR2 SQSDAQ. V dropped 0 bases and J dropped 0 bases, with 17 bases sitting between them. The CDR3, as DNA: TGTGCCAGCAGCTTAGCTCATTTATCTCGCTCTGCAACTAATGAAAAACTGTTTTTT. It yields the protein CASSLAHLSRSATNEKLFF.

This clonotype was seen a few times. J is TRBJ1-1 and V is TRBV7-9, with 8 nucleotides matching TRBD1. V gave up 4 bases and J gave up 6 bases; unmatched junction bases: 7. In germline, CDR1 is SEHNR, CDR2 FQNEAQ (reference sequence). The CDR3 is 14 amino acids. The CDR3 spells CASSWTGRSAEAFF. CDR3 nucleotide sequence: TGTGCCAGCAGCTGGACAGGGCGTAGCGCTGAAGCTTTCTTT. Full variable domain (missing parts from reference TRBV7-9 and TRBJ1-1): DTGVSQNPRHKITKRGQNVTFRCDPISEHNRLYWYRQTLGQGPEFLTYFQNEAQLEKSRLLSDRFSAERPKGSFSTLEIQRTEQGDSAMYLCASSWTGRSAEAFFGQGTRLTVV.

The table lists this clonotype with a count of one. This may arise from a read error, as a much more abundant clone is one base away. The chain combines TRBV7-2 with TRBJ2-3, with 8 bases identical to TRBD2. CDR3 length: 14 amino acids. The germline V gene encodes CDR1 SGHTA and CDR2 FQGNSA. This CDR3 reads CASTTGLETDTRYF. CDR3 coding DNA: TGTGCCAGCACCACGGGACTAGAAACAGATACGCGGTATTTT. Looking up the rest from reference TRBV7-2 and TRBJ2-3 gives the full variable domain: GAGVSQSPSNKVTEKGKDVELRCDPISGHTALYWYRQSLGQGLEFLIYFQGNSAPDKSGLPSDRFSAERTGGSVSTLTIQRTQQEDSAVYLCASTTGLETDTRYFGPGTRLTVL.

The CDR3 nucleotides read TGTGCCAGCAGCCCCGAACATTTCAAGCCCTACGAGCAGTACTTC. Protein product: CASSPEHFKPYEQYF. The chain has TRBV3-1 and TRBJ2-7; D not resolved. The CDR3 extends over 15 amino acids. Germline loops: CDR1 LGHDT, CDR2 YNNKEL (reference sequence). V lost 4 bases and J 2 bases, leaving 15 bases between the germline ends.

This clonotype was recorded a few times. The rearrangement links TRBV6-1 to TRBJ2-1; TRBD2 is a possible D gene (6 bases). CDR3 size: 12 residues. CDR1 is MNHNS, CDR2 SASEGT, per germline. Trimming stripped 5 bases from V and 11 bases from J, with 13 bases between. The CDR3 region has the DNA TGTGCCAGCAGTAACATAGCGGCAAAGCAGTTCTTC. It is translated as CASSNIAAKQFF.